A selection of T cell receptor beta chains follows, all from one sample in a study of CD8 T cells in ankylosing spondylitis. TCRdb analysed the 5' RACE reads with MiXCR anew, one entry per CDR3 protein. The sample gives 450,000 or so distinct CDR3 sequences, about 24% of which show up once; 0.89% is in the top ten. Source material: blood, either unsorted or a sorted T cell fraction (not recorded which). The receptors were gathered from a male donor with ankylosing spondylitis. Both conserved end residues are part of each CDR3. The D gene is left open where the match is weak.

j_call | d_call | v_call | cdr3_aa
TRBJ2-3 | . | TRBV12-3/TRBV12-4 | CASSLDETSLTDTQYF
TRBJ2-5 | TRBD2 | TRBV27 | CASSSSSGRQETQYF
TRBJ2-3 | . | TRBV9 | CASSVNTRTDTQYF
TRBJ2-1 | TRBD2 | TRBV7-9 | CASSLDSWSGISFF
TRBJ2-2 | TRBD2 | TRBV7-2 | CASSLVVAGVNTGELFF
TRBJ1-2 | TRBD1 | TRBV20-1 | CSAGTGGHYGYTF
TRBJ2-7 | . | TRBV5-6 | CASTSGSGYYEQYF
TRBJ2-7 | TRBD2 | TRBV2 | CASGRASGAYEQYF
TRBJ2-1 | TRBD2 | TRBV20-1 | CSAPISSGSYNEQFF
TRBJ2-1 | . | TRBV7-9 | CASSLELDAEQFF
TRBJ1-5 | TRBD1 | TRBV4-2 | CASSQDGGQGGWQPQHF
TRBJ2-1 | TRBD1 | TRBV11-3 | CASSLSGRGNEQFF
TRBJ2-2 | TRBD2 | TRBV25-1 | CASSVGRASGELFF
TRBJ2-1 | TRBD1 | TRBV24-1 | CATSDAGGLGYNEQFF
TRBJ1-5 | . | TRBV5-1 | CASSLVGGDQPQHF
TRBJ2-1 | TRBD1 | TRBV5-1 | CASSLGQGDYNEQFF
TRBJ1-1 | . | TRBV28 | CASSLGNMNTEAFF
TRBJ2-1 | TRBD2 | TRBV7-2 | CASSSGLARTEQFF
TRBJ1-5 | . | TRBV12-3/TRBV12-4 | CASSTGQWDAQPQHF
TRBJ2-1 | TRBD1 | TRBV2 | CASRIGQGAYNEQFF
TRBJ2-1 | TRBD2 | TRBV29-1 | CSVDNSPTSGSFGEQFF